This T cell receptor beta chain was found in a study of blood T cell repertoires in COVID-19. Produced via immunoSEQ multiplex PCR; TCRdb's table is partial and in-frame only. The sample includes around 260,000 clones, around four fifths of them seen just once. Material for sequencing was peripheral blood. This TCR derives from a man aged 55 to 70 who had recovered from COVID-19.

CDR3 protein: CASRRDSGKVTDTQYF. CDR3 in DNA: TGCGCCAGCAGGCGAGATAGCGGGAAGGTCACAGATACGCAGTATTTT. J is TRBJ2-3 and V is TRBV10-1; 8 positions match TRBD2. Germline loops: CDR1 WNHNN, CDR2 SYGVQD (reference sequence). The trim removed 6 bases at V and 2 bases at J, leaving 10 bases unmatched. The CDR3 extends over 16 amino acids.